Given below is one T cell receptor beta chain in context. Its cognate antigen is unknown. This sample is drawn from a study of cytomegalovirus exposure and HLA in healthy donors. The PCR made use of 60 Vbeta and 13 Jbeta primers. The repertoire was sequenced with immunoSEQ multiplex PCR; TCRdb's copy has only in-frame clones and lacks some. The data contain 95,000 to 150,000 clones, approximately 15% of them singletons. General study points: Later analysis indicated greater clonal expansion among HLA-associated TCR beta chains than among equally common other chains. Productive rates of about 90% or about 30% were seen for most TCR beta V segments in an earlier analysis.

This clonotype originated in a woman under 30 in good health and CMV-seronegative. The sequencing sample was made of PBMCs.

CDR3 protein: CASSFRQGGDEQYF. DNA for the CDR3: TGCGCCAGCAGCTTCCGACAGGGCGGGGACGAGCAGTACTTC. The chain joins TRBV5-1 to TRBJ2-7; TRBD1 might be the D (7 bases). The length of the CDR3 is 14 residues. CDR1 is SGHRS, CDR2 YFSETQ, per germline. V shed 2 bases and J shed 5 bases, with 14 bases lying between them.